This TCR beta chain is from a study of T cell responses to AZD1222 COVID-19 vaccine. Study-level points and caveats: Elevations in Spike-specific TCR breadth and depth followed administration of two AZD1222 doses. Targeting of unmutated variant regions was reportedly seen in nearly half of spike-specific TCRs.

CDR3 length: 14 residues. The V gene's germline CDR1 is MDHEN and CDR2 SYDVKM. V was shortened by 3 bases and J by 0 bases, with 7 bases between the two germline ends. As for this clone: The antigen is undetermined.

Libraries were prepared by immunoSEQ multiplex PCR; TCRdb keeps only in-frame clonotypes and omits some of them. The sample gives 90,000 to 120,000 clones, approximately 90% of which show up once; approximately 9.3% is in the top ten. The rearrangement links TRBV28 to TRBJ2-3; no reliable D call. This sample comprised peripheral blood, obtained 28 days after the second AZD1222 dose. This TCR came from an adult who received the AZD1222 COVID-19 vaccine. In nucleotides, the CDR3 is TGTGCCAGCAGTTTCGGTCATAGCACAGATACGCAGTATTTT. It is translated as CASSFGHSTDTQYF.